Shown below are 32 T cell receptor beta chains from a single sample sequenced in a study of blood T cell repertoires in COVID-19. Assay: immunoSEQ multiplex PCR; the TCRdb copy retains only in-frame clones and omits some. Of some 93,000 clones in the sample, 82% were seen once. Material for sequencing was peripheral blood. Receptor source: a man between 65 and 85 years old with acute or convalescent COVID-19.

The V call is TRBV6-2 or TRBV6-3, the J call TRBJ1-2; D unclear. Germline CDR1 MNHEY, CDR2 SVGEGT. Trimming cost V 3 bases and J 4 bases, with 15 bases left between them. The CDR3 length is 15 residues. The CDR3 coding sequence is TGTGCCAGCAGTTATGAGACACTGCTAACCTATGGCTACACCTTC. It yields the protein CASSYETLLTYGYTF.

V and J are TRBV7-6 and TRBJ1-2, with 8 positions matching TRBD1. Per the germline V gene, CDR1 is SGHVS and CDR2 is FNYEAQ. V shed 5 bases and J 9 bases; nucleotides not matched to a gene: 5. This CDR3 has 12 amino acids. CDR3 residues: CASSQRTGSYTF. In DNA, the CDR3 is TGTGCCAGCAGCCAAAGGACAGGGAGCTACACCTTC.

The CDR3 sequence is CATSRRGPGYNEQFF. The CDR3 region has the DNA TGTGCCACCAGCAGGCGGGGGCCGGGTTACAATGAGCAGTTCTTC. This rearrangement joins TRBV15 to TRBJ2-1, with D possibly being TRBD2 (7 bases). The V and J ends lost 3 bases and 4 bases respectively, with 13 bases between them. The germline V gene has CDR1 LNHNV and CDR2 YYDKDF (reference sequence). This CDR3 is 15 amino acids long.

The chain couples TRBV6-4 to TRBJ1-2, with D maybe TRBD1 (6 bases). V was shortened by 2 bases and J by 6 bases, with 13 bases between the two germline ends. From germline, CDR1 is MRHNA and CDR2 SNTAGT. The CDR3 loop spans 14 amino acids. The CDR3 here is CASSDEGGADGYTF. CDR3 in DNA: TGTGCCAGCAGTGACGAAGGGGGGGCCGATGGCTACACCTTC.

The chain employs TRBV9 and TRBJ1-2, with D perhaps TRBD1 (5 bases). The V end lost 0 bases, the J end lost 5 bases, and 14 bases lay between the germline ends. The length of the CDR3 is 15 residues. CDR1 and CDR2 (germline): SGDLS, YYNGEE. CDR3 coding DNA: TGTGCCAGCAGCGTAGAGGTGGCGGGGGTGTATGGCTACACCTTC. The encoded protein is CASSVEVAGVYGYTF.

The chain links TRBV7-2 to TRBJ1-5; D uncertain. Germline CDR1 and CDR2: SGHTA and FQGNSA. The CDR3 covers 14 residues. Trimming removed 8 bases from V and 0 bases from J, with 11 bases in between. Here the CDR3 reads CASARDYSNQPQHF. CDR3 bases: TGTGCCAGCGCGAGAGATTATAGCAATCAGCCCCAGCATTTT.

V and J are TRBV9 and TRBJ1-6; possible D gene TRBD1, 5 bases. The germline V gene has CDR1 SGDLS and CDR2 YYNGEE. The CDR3 covers 15 residues. Trimming cost V 0 bases and J 7 bases, with 11 bases left between them. CDR3 DNA sequence: TGTGCCAGCAGCGTAGAGAACAGGAGAAATTCACCCCTCCACTTT. As protein: CASSVENRRNSPLHF.

The rearrangement uses TRBV6-1 and TRBJ1-2; D may be TRBD1 (6 bases). V shed 3 bases and J shed 2 bases, with 7 bases lying between them. Germline V gene lookup returns CDR1 MNHNS and CDR2 SASEGT. The CDR3 sequence is 13 residues long. The CDR3 spells CASSEQGNYGYTF. The CDR3 nucleotides read TGTGCCAGCAGTGAGCAGGGGAACTATGGCTACACCTTC.

The CDR3 loop is CASSDVMGKLTGTGESSGNTIYF. The CDR3 coding sequence is TGCGCCAGCAGCGACGTAATGGGTAAACTGACCGGGACAGGGGAAAGCTCTGGAAACACCATATATTTT. This chain joins TRBV5-1 and TRBJ1-3; TRBD1 agrees at 10 bases. From germline, CDR1 is SGHRS and CDR2 YFSETQ. The CDR3 runs to 23 residues. J was trimmed by 0 bases and V by 4 bases; bases with no gene match: 25.

This clone was recorded a few times. Other DNA sequences of this sample code for an identical CDR3. The rearrangement uses TRBV20-1 and TRBJ2-7, with 7 bases aligning to TRBD2. Germline V gives CDR1 DFQATT, CDR2 SNEGSKA (reference sequence). The J segment lost 5 bases and the V segment lost 3 bases, leaving 1 base of the junction unmatched. CDR3 length: 11 residues. The CDR3 loop is CSARGGNEQYF. CDR3 DNA sequence: TGCAGTGCTAGGGGGGGGAACGAGCAGTACTTC.

The chain has TRBV7-2 and TRBJ2-1, with 13 bases fitting TRBD2. The J segment lost 7 bases and the V segment lost 4 bases, leaving 10 bases of the junction unmatched. Germline V gene lookup returns CDR1 SGHTA and CDR2 FQGNSA. CDR3 length equals 17 residues. The CDR3 region is CASSSAWTSGRVNEQFF. The CDR3 DNA sequence: TGTGCCAGCAGCTCGGCCTGGACTAGCGGGAGAGTAAATGAGCAGTTCTTC.

The table lists this clone with a count of one. V is TRBV6-6 and J is TRBJ2-5; D gene ambiguous. Trimming took off 0 bases at V and 5 bases at J, with 7 bases between the two ends. This CDR3 is built from 13 residues. Per the germline V gene, CDR1 is MNHNY and CDR2 is SVGAGI (reference sequence). CDR3 in amino acids: CASSYSKRETQYF. As DNA, the CDR3 is TGTGCCAGCAGTTACTCGAAACGGGAGACCCAGTACTTC.

This clone was seen only once. V is TRBV5-1 and J is TRBJ2-1; the match to TRBD2 covers 8 bases. Germline V gene sequence: CDR1 SGHRS, CDR2 YFSETQ. CDR3 size: 17 residues. With V trimmed by 1 base and J by 2 bases, 8 bases remained unmatched. CDR3 DNA: TGCGCCAGCAGCTTGATATCGCTAGCGGGTACCTACAATGAGCAGTTCTTC. Translating gives CASSLISLAGTYNEQFF.

The chain uses TRBV7-2 and TRBJ2-7; 8 bases match TRBD1. Germline V gives CDR1 SGHTA, CDR2 FQGNSA. V trimming: 5 bases; J trimming: 6 bases; junction bases outside the gene matches: 15. The CDR3 spans 16 residues. The CDR3 region is CASSAMPGQVWSEQYF. The DNA for the CDR3 is TGTGCCAGCAGCGCGATGCCGGGACAGGTGTGGTCCGAGCAGTACTTC. Filled out from reference TRBV7-2 and TRBJ2-7, the complete variable domain reads GAGVSQSPSNKVTEKGKDVELRCDPISGHTALYWYRQSLGQGLEFLIYFQGNSAPDKSGLPSDRFSAERTGGSVSTLTIQRTQQEDSAVYLCASSAMPGQVWSEQYFGPGTRLTVT.

The sample holds a few counts of this clone. The genes are TRBV30 and TRBJ1-4; possibly TRBD1 for D (5 bases). The CDR3 has 14 residues. The germline V gene has CDR1 GTSNPN and CDR2 SVGIG (reference sequence). The ends were cut back, 1 base at V and 6 bases at J, with 12 bases in the middle. DNA for the CDR3: TGTGCCTGGAGTGCGCGGGACGTTTATGAAAAACTGTTTTTT. This sequence encodes CAWSARDVYEKLFF.

V usage is TRBV4-3 and J usage is TRBJ2-7; D may be TRBD2 (6 bases). Deletions cut 3 bases from V and 5 bases from J, with 17 bases between. The CDR3 totals 15 residues. Germline V gene data show CDR1 as LGHNA and CDR2 as YSLEER. The CDR3 DNA reads TGCGCCAGCAGCCAGCGGGGAGGCCGCTTGAACGAGCAGTACTTC. This encodes CASSQRGGRLNEQYF.

This sequence joins TRBV6-6 and TRBJ2-1; 11 bases line up with TRBD2. Trimming removed 5 bases from V and 4 bases from J; junction bases left unmatched: 4. The V gene's germline CDR1 is MNHNY and CDR2 SVGAGI (reference sequence). The CDR3 is 15 amino acids. The DNA of the CDR3 is TGTGCCAGCAGTACCGGGACTAGCGGTTACAATGAGCAGTTCTTC. It codes for CASSTGTSGYNEQFF.

The chain couples TRBV7-3 to TRBJ2-3; 7 bases align to TRBD1. CDR1 is SGHTA and CDR2 is FQGTGA in the germline V gene. The CDR3 extends over 15 amino acids. The trim removed 3 bases at V and 6 bases at J, leaving 9 bases unmatched. CDR3 sequence reads: CASSFLGGAEDTQYF. DNA of the CDR3: TGTGCCAGCAGCTTCTTAGGGGGCGCAGAGGATACGCAGTATTTT.

In DNA form, the CDR3 reads TGTGCCACCAGTGATATCCGGGACAGGGGGTTAACAGCGGATACGCAGTATTTT. This encodes CATSDIRDRGLTADTQYF. The chain combines TRBV24-1 with TRBJ2-3, with 11 nucleotides matching TRBD1. The germline V gene encodes CDR1 KGHDR and CDR2 SFDVKD. V lost 3 bases and J lost 6; bases outside the gene matches: 13. This CDR3 is built from 18 residues.

V gene TRBV7-9 combines with J gene TRBJ1-2, with 7 bases lining up with TRBD1. The CDR3 is made up of 13 amino acids. Germline CDR1 is SEHNR and CDR2 is FQNEAQ (reference sequence). Trimming cost V 5 bases and J 8 bases; bases outside gene matches: 8. This chain's CDR3 is CASSHIGGGGYTF. The CDR3 nucleotides read TGTGCCAGCAGCCACATCGGAGGGGGCGGCTACACCTTC.

V usage is TRBV28 and J usage is TRBJ1-2, with D maybe TRBD1 (6 bases). CDR1 MDHEN and CDR2 SYDVKM come from the germline V gene. With 5 bases removed from V and 8 bases from J, the gap between germline ends came to 15 bases. The CDR3 is made up of 13 amino acids. CDR3 region: CASSPDSLLGYTF. Written as DNA, the CDR3 is TGTGCCAGCAGTCCGGACAGTCTCCTCGGCTACACCTTC.

This clone was counted only a few times. The chain joins TRBV7-2 to TRBJ1-4, with D unclear. CDR1 is SGHTA and CDR2 is FQGNSA in the germline V gene. Trimming cost V 5 bases and J 6 bases, with 10 bases left between them. The CDR3 is 13 amino acids. CDR3 amino acids: CASSPYTYEKLFF. The CDR3 bases are TGTGCCAGCAGCCCGTACACGTATGAAAAACTGTTTTTT. The entire variable domain, with the rest obtained from reference TRBV7-2 and TRBJ1-4, is as follows: GAGVSQSPSNKVTEKGKDVELRCDPISGHTALYWYRQSLGQGLEFLIYFQGNSAPDKSGLPSDRFSAERTGGSVSTLTIQRTQQEDSAVYLCASSPYTYEKLFFGSGTQLSVL.

This clone was seen more than once but under ten times. This chain connects TRBV6-2 or TRBV6-3 to TRBJ1-5; 7 positions agree with TRBD1. J was trimmed by 0 bases and V by 6 bases; bases with no gene match: 5. This CDR3 is built from 15 residues. Germline CDR1 MNHEY, CDR2 SVGEGT. Written as DNA, the CDR3 is TGTGCCAGCAGCCAGGGGACAGTTAGCAATCAGCCCCAGCATTTT. Protein product: CASSQGTVSNQPQHF.

The rearrangement joins TRBV19 to TRBJ2-5; the match to TRBD2 covers 8 bases. Germline V lookup: CDR1 LNHDA, CDR2 SQIVND (reference sequence). Trimming cost V 7 bases and J 2 bases; bases outside gene matches: 12. This CDR3 has 16 residues. CDR3 DNA sequence: TGTGCCAGTAAACCCGGGACTAGTGGGATTCAAGAGACCCAGTACTTC. This sequence encodes CASKPGTSGIQETQYF.

The chain recombines TRBV5-4 with TRBJ2-5; no clear D. V was pared by 2 bases and J by 5 bases, with 10 bases between. This CDR3 is 13 amino acids long. Germline loops: CDR1 SGHNT, CDR2 YYREEE (reference sequence). CDR3 in DNA: TGTGCCAGCAGCTTAACTATCAAGGAGACCCAGTACTTC. The encoded protein is CASSLTIKETQYF.

The chain joins TRBV7-3 to TRBJ2-7; D perhaps matches TRBD1 (6 bases). Germline V CDR1 and CDR2: SGHTA, FQGTGA. V was trimmed by 4 bases and J by 3 bases, leaving 10 bases between them. The CDR3 extends over 13 amino acids. The CDR3 DNA is TGTGCCAGCAGCTCCATACAGGGCTACGAGCAGTACTTC. It translates to CASSSIQGYEQYF.

The rearrangement joins TRBV9 to TRBJ2-2; tentative D call: TRBD1 (5 bases). Trimming stripped 0 bases from V and 2 bases from J, with 11 bases between. The germline CDR1 and CDR2 sequences are SGDLS and YYNGEE. There are 16 residues in the CDR3. In DNA, the CDR3 is TGTGCCAGCAGCGTAGGCGGACACATCAACACCGGGGAGCTGTTTTTT. Protein product: CASSVGGHINTGELFF.

The J gene is TRBJ2-2, the V gene TRBV14; D is ambiguous. CDR1 is SGHDN and CDR2 is FVKESK in the germline V gene. The V and J ends lost 5 bases and 3 bases respectively, with 10 bases between them. There are 14 residues in the CDR3. The CDR3 sequence is CASSGPVYTGELFF. Here the CDR3 DNA reads TGTGCCAGCAGCGGGCCAGTCTACACCGGGGAGCTGTTTTTT.

This clone was counted a few times. The chain carries TRBV29-1 and TRBJ1-2; the D gene is possibly TRBD1 (6 bases). Trimming removed 5 bases from V and 5 bases from J, with 12 bases in between. Germline V gene sequence: CDR1 SQVTM, CDR2 ANQGSEA. The CDR3 spans 12 residues. CDR3 residues: CSVLGDNYGYTF. DNA for the CDR3: TGCAGCGTTCTAGGGGACAATTATGGCTACACCTTC.

The V call is TRBV7-9, the J call TRBJ1-6, with 8 bases that match TRBD1. CDR3 length: 17 amino acids. Germline V gene lookup returns CDR1 SEHNR and CDR2 FQNEAQ (reference sequence). V lost 4 bases to trimming and J lost 8 bases; unmatched junction nucleotides: 13. CDR3 in amino acids: CASSSPRTGSAHSPLHF. The CDR3 DNA is TGTGCCAGCAGCTCACCCAGGACAGGGAGCGCTCATTCACCCCTCCACTTT.

V is TRBV20-1 and J is TRBJ2-7; D call uncertain. From germline, CDR1 is DFQATT and CDR2 SNEGSKA (reference sequence). This CDR3 contains 12 residues. The ends were cut back, 3 bases at V and 2 bases at J, with 8 bases in the middle. DNA of the CDR3: TGCAGTGCTAGTATCGGTCCCTACGAGCAGTACTTC. Translation gives CSASIGPYEQYF.

The chain uses TRBV7-2 and TRBJ2-5, with 7 bases that match TRBD1. The CDR3 covers 14 residues. V gave up 6 bases and J gave up 1 base; unmatched junction bases: 5. Germline V gene data show CDR1 as SGHTA and CDR2 as FQGNSA. CDR3 region: CASRDQGVQETQYF. For the CDR3, the DNA is TGTGCCAGCAGGGATCAGGGGGTCCAAGAGACCCAGTACTTC.